These T cell receptor beta chains were read from a single sample in a study of sequential checkpoint blockade in melanoma. The data were produced by immunoSEQ multiplex PCR, yet TCRdb's version contains in-frame clones alone and is incomplete. The profile covers 30,000 or so clones, with less than 90% appearing a single time and more than 20% taken by the ten largest. The material was CD8+ T cells sorted from blood (inferred from file names), obtained from a patient given nivolumab and ipilimumab in sequence. The receptors were gathered from a human donor with melanoma. Each CDR3 is given with its conserved first and last residue. A D gene is named only where the DNA matches it firmly. Clone size, where shown, is once, few, many, or a class for clones that have expanded.

D gene	J gene	clone size	V gene	CDR3 protein	CDR3 DNA
TRBD1	TRBJ1-1	NA	TRBV28	CASSLPGQGPRGEAFF	TGTGCCAGCAGCCTACCGGGACAGGGTCCGCGGGGTGAAGCTTTCTTT
NA	TRBJ1-2	NA	TRBV9	CASSVDRSNYGYTF	TGTGCCAGCAGCGTAGACAGATCTAACTATGGCTACACCTTC
TRBD2	TRBJ2-1	NA	TRBV7-9	CASSVLAGGYNEQFF	TGTGCCAGCAGCGTACTAGCGGGAGGCTACAATGAGCAGTTCTTC
TRBD1	TRBJ2-7	NA	TRBV5-5	CASSDPGQGSYEQYF	TGTGCCAGCAGCGACCCGGGACAGGGCTCCTACGAGCAGTACTTC
TRBD1	TRBJ1-1	NA	TRBV30	CAWRTGEWTEAFF	TGTGCCTGGAGGACAGGGGAATGGACTGAAGCTTTCTTT
NA	TRBJ2-3	once	TRBV7-2	CASSPLGAGSTDTQYF	TGTGCCAGCAGCCCCCTAGGGGCGGGGAGCACAGATACGCAGTATTTT
NA	TRBJ1-2	NA	TRBV5-6	CASSLWENIMGYTF	TGTGCCAGCAGCTTGTGGGAGAACATTATGGGCTACACCTTC
NA	TRBJ2-7	NA	TRBV11-2	CASSPDSLPYEQYF	TGTGCCAGCAGCCCGGACAGCTTACCCTACGAGCAGTACTTC
TRBD1	TRBJ2-2	NA	TRBV7-9	CASSVSPTGINTGELFF	TGTGCCAGCAGCGTTTCCCCGACAGGGATTAACACCGGGGAGCTGTTTTTT
NA	TRBJ2-3	NA	TRBV9	CASSLRPWSAGDTQYF	TGTGCCAGCAGCTTACGACCCTGGAGTGCGGGAGATACGCAGTATTTT
NA	TRBJ2-6	NA	TRBV21-1	CASSTADGKISGANVLTF	TGTGCCAGCAGCACAGCCGACGGGAAGATCTCTGGGGCCAACGTCCTGACTTTC
TRBD2	TRBJ2-2	NA	TRBV5-1	CASSNRLAGGTGELFF	TGCGCCAGCAGTAACCGGCTAGCGGGAGGCACCGGGGAGCTGTTTTTT
TRBD1	TRBJ1-2	NA	TRBV30	CAWSRVRTGPRNGYTF	TGTGCCTGGAGCAGGGTGAGGACAGGGCCAAGAAATGGCTACACCTTC
NA	TRBJ2-1	NA	TRBV7-6	CASSLSGTYNEQFF	TGTGCCAGCAGCTTATCGGGGACATACAATGAGCAGTTCTTC
TRBD2	TRBJ2-3	once	TRBV28	CASSRSLPPGLAGGLSTDTQYF	TGTGCCAGCAGCCGGTCCCTGCCCCCGGGACTAGCGGGGGGGCTCAGCACAGATACGCAGTATTTT
NA	TRBJ2-7	NA	TRBV5-4	CASSLDPPGEQYF	TGTGCCAGCAGCCTCGACCCTCCAGGGGAGCAGTACTTC
NA	TRBJ2-7	NA	TRBV15	CATSPGRVYEQYF	TGTGCCACCAGTCCTGGCAGGGTTTACGAGCAGTACTTC
NA	TRBJ2-7	NA	TRBV27	CASSFRGPSYEQYF	TGTGCCAGCAGTTTCAGGGGACCTTCCTACGAGCAGTACTTC
NA	TRBJ1-1	NA	TRBV4-2	CASSQVHGQEDTEAFF	TGTGCCAGCAGCCAAGTTCATGGTCAGGAAGACACTGAAGCTTTCTTT
NA	TRBJ2-2	NA	TRBV10-3	CAISAGSYTGELFF	TGTGCCATCAGTGCAGGGTCCTACACCGGGGAGCTGTTTTTT
NA	TRBJ2-1	NA	TRBV11-2	CASSLDSHEQFF	TGTGCCAGCAGCTTAGATAGCCATGAGCAGTTCTTC
NA	TRBJ1-3	NA	TRBV25-1	CASSVQNGNTIYF	TGTGCCAGCAGTGTACAGAACGGAAACACCATATATTTT
TRBD1	TRBJ1-4	once	TRBV9	CASSPTGANEKLFF	TGTGCCAGCAGCCCAACAGGGGCTAATGAAAAACTGTTTTTT
TRBD1	TRBJ2-5	NA	TRBV15	CATSSEGTGETQYF	TGTGCCACCAGCAGTGAAGGGACAGGGGAGACCCAGTACTTC
NA	TRBJ2-7	NA	TRBV7-9	CASSLERGSSYEQYF	TGTGCCAGCAGCTTAGAGAGGGGGTCGTCCTACGAGCAGTACTTC
NA	TRBJ1-2	NA	TRBV19	CASSILGESGYTF	TGTGCCAGTAGTATATTAGGAGAAAGTGGCTACACCTTC
NA	TRBJ1-2	NA	TRBV19	CASDVTGSYGYTF	TGTGCCAGTGACGTGACGGGGTCCTATGGCTACACCTTC
NA	TRBJ2-7	once	TRBV11-2	CASSLVVSREQYF	TGTGCCAGCAGCTTAGTCGTCTCTCGCGAGCAGTACTTC
NA	TRBJ2-5	once	TRBV11-2	CASSQPSRETQYF	TGTGCCAGCAGCCAACCTAGCAGAGAGACCCAGTACTTC
NA	TRBJ2-7	NA	TRBV7-8	CASSSRQDISYEQYF	TGTGCCAGCAGCTCCCGGCAGGACATCTCCTACGAGCAGTACTTC
TRBD2	TRBJ2-1	NA	TRBV28	CASSSPREGHTYNEQFF	TGTGCCAGCAGTTCCCCGCGGGAGGGCCATACCTACAATGAGCAGTTCTTC
NA	TRBJ2-6	once	TRBV9	CASSVFRSSGANVLTF	TGTGCCAGCAGCGTTTTCCGGAGCTCTGGGGCCAACGTCCTGACTTTC
TRBD1	TRBJ2-7	medium-sized	TRBV28	CASSLYRGNSYEQYF	TGTGCCAGCAGTTTATACAGGGGGAACTCCTACGAGCAGTACTTC
NA	TRBJ2-7	NA	TRBV7-2	CASSYPPLALSPYEQYF	TGTGCCAGCAGCTATCCCCCCCTAGCTTTAAGCCCCTACGAGCAGTACTTC
TRBD2	TRBJ2-5	NA	TRBV9	CASSVIAGGRETQYF	TGTGCCAGCAGCGTTATAGCGGGGGGGCGGGAGACCCAGTACTTC
TRBD2	TRBJ2-3	once	TRBV6-5	CASSALGGVDTQYF	TGTGCCAGCAGCGCACTCGGGGGGGTGGATACGCAGTATTTT
TRBD1	TRBJ2-3	NA	TRBV18	CASSPDRDF	TGTGCCAGCTCACCAGACAGGGATTTT
NA	TRBJ2-3	few	TRBV5-1	CASSFGSTDTQYF	TGCGCCAGCAGCTTTGGCAGCACAGATACGCAGTATTTT
NA	TRBJ2-3	NA	TRBV9	CASSVVGDTQYF	TGTGCCAGCAGCGTAGTCGGAGATACGCAGTATTTT
NA	TRBJ1-4	few	TRBV28	CASSLSGLDEKLFF	TGTGCCAGCAGTTTATCGGGACTTGATGAAAAACTGTTTTTT
NA	TRBJ2-7	NA	TRBV11-2	CASSLWRTYEQYF	TGTGCCAGCAGCTTATGGAGAACCTACGAGCAGTACTTC
TRBD2	TRBJ2-1	NA	TRBV13	CASSFLAGAHEQFF	TGTGCCAGCAGCTTCCTAGCGGGGGCCCATGAGCAGTTCTTC
NA	TRBJ1-5	NA	TRBV7-8	CASSLVLRVANQPQHF	TGTGCCAGCAGCTTAGTACTGAGGGTGGCCAATCAGCCCCAGCATTTT
NA	TRBJ2-5	NA	TRBV5-4	CASTDEGLQETQYF	TGTGCCAGCACTGACGAGGGACTTCAGGAGACCCAGTACTTC
NA	TRBJ2-7	NA	TRBV4-2	CASSQGLSYEQYF	TGTGCCAGCAGCCAAGGACTTTCCTACGAGCAGTACTTC
TRBD2	TRBJ2-1	once	TRBV19	CASSIAGPAGGSYNEQFF	TGTGCCAGTAGTATTGCCGGTCCAGCGGGAGGGTCATACAATGAGCAGTTCTTC
NA	TRBJ1-1	once	TRBV19	CASTPRPGDTEAFF	TGTGCCAGTACCCCTCGGCCGGGGGACACTGAAGCTTTCTTT
TRBD1	TRBJ2-7	NA	TRBV4-1	CASSQGGGTGLLEQYF	TGCGCCAGCAGCCAAGGGGGCGGGACAGGACTTTTGGAGCAGTACTTC